Each of the 14 T cell receptor beta chains below was sequenced from the same sample in a study of shared clonotypes between healthy human individuals. Positively selected for CCR7, the CD45RO-negative cells used as naive CD8 cells excluded terminally differentiated effector memory CD45RA+ cells. Sequencing used immunoSEQ multiplex PCR; TCRdb keeps in-frame clones, though not all of them. This table holds about 590,000 clones, just under 97% found once. Sequencing was performed on naive CD8+ T cells sorted from blood. The source is a woman younger than 45 in good health.

The V and J genes are TRBV27 and TRBJ2-2, with a possible D match to TRBD2 (6 bases). This CDR3 is built from 16 residues. V was cut by 7 bases and J by 6 bases, with 21 bases left in between. Looked up from germline, CDR1 is MNHEY and CDR2 is SMNVEV (reference sequence). The CDR3: CASTPALGEVAGELFF. DNA of the CDR3: TGTGCCAGCACCCCAGCGTTGGGGGAGGTCGCCGGGGAGCTGTTTTTT.

This clone was detected once. The rearrangement uses TRBV7-9 and TRBJ1-2; D may be TRBD1 (5 bases). Germline V gene data show CDR1 as SEHNR and CDR2 as FQNEAQ (reference sequence). The CDR3 runs to 13 residues. V gave up 3 bases and J gave up 3 bases, with 8 bases separating them. The CDR3: CASSLGDYYGYTF. In DNA form, the CDR3 reads TGTGCCAGCAGCTTGGGGGACTACTATGGCTACACCTTC.

This chain joins TRBV7-9 and TRBJ2-1; D remains unclear. Trimming took off 1 base at V and 8 bases at J, with 6 bases between the two ends. Germline V gives CDR1 SEHNR, CDR2 FQNEAQ (reference sequence). This CDR3 has 12 amino acids. The CDR3: CASSLDWDEQFF. The DNA of the CDR3 is TGTGCCAGCAGCTTAGATTGGGATGAGCAGTTCTTC.

V is TRBV2 and J is TRBJ2-3; 9 bases map to TRBD1. V lost 0 bases to trimming and J lost 5 bases; unmatched junction nucleotides: 3. CDR1 and CDR2 (germline): SNHLY, FYNNEI. The CDR3 is 15 residues long. CDR3 coding DNA: TGTGCCAGCAGTGAAGCGGGACAGGGTAAAGATACGCAGTATTTT. Translated, it gives CASSEAGQGKDTQYF. Drawing the rest from reference TRBV2 and TRBJ2-3, the complete variable domain is EPEVTQTPSHQVTQMGQEVILRCVPISNHLYFYWYRQILGQKVEFLVSFYNNEISEKSEIFDDQFSVERPDGSNFTLKIRSTKLEDSAMYFCASSEAGQGKDTQYFGPGTRLTVL.

The CDR3: CASSPPDSYNEKLFF. For the CDR3, the DNA is TGTGCCAGCAGCCCCCCTGACAGTTATAATGAAAAACTGTTTTTT. The chain carries TRBV7-9 and TRBJ1-4; tentatively, D is TRBD1 (5 bases). V dropped 5 bases and J dropped 4 bases, with 14 bases sitting between them. Germline CDR1 reads SEHNR; CDR2 reads FQNEAQ (reference sequence). The CDR3 has 15 amino acids.

The chain couples TRBV28 to TRBJ2-7; TRBD2 might be the D (6 bases). This CDR3 comprises 16 residues. The V gene lost 4 bases and the J gene lost 2 bases, with 18 bases spanning the gap. Germline V CDR1 and CDR2: MDHEN, SYDVKM. CDR3 sequence: CASSSTAGTFTYEQYF. The CDR3 region has the DNA TGTGCCAGCAGTTCTACCGCCGGGACTTTTACCTACGAGCAGTACTTC.

The chain combines TRBV2 with TRBJ2-7; 7 bases map to TRBD1. V was clipped by 6 bases and J by 3 bases; unmatched bases: 11. The CDR3 extends over 15 amino acids. Germline V gene lookup returns CDR1 SNHLY and CDR2 FYNNEI. CDR3 DNA: TGTGCCAGCAGACCAGGCACAGGGGAATTCTACGAGCAGTACTTC. As protein: CASRPGTGEFYEQYF.

Only one count was recorded for this clone. This sequence joins TRBV27 and TRBJ2-2; D is unresolved. CDR1 is MNHEY, CDR2 SMNVEV, per germline (reference sequence). This CDR3 is built from 15 residues. V dropped 4 bases and J dropped 0 bases, with 9 bases sitting between them. Written as DNA, the CDR3 is TGTGCCAGCAGTTGGGCAGCCTCGAACACCGGGGAGCTGTTTTTT. Translation gives CASSWAASNTGELFF.

The genes are TRBV29-1 and TRBJ2-7; D unclear. Trimming removed 0 bases from V and 6 bases from J, with 15 bases in between. The germline CDR1 and CDR2 sequences are SQVTM and ANQGSEA. The CDR3 sequence is 14 residues long. The CDR3 DNA follows: TGCAGCGTTGAAGATAGTGGATCTAAGGGCGAGCAGTACTTC. Encoded protein: CSVEDSGSKGEQYF.

V and J are TRBV19 and TRBJ2-2, with D uncertain. V was shortened by 5 bases and J by 7 bases, with 11 bases between the two germline ends. CDR1 is LNHDA and CDR2 is SQIVND in the germline V gene (reference sequence). This CDR3 contains 13 residues. The CDR3 DNA reads TGTGCCAGTAGTCTTGGGCCCCACGGGGAGCTGTTTTTT. Its translation is CASSLGPHGELFF.

The gene calls are TRBV27 and TRBJ1-5, with a possible D match to TRBD1 (6 bases). Germline CDR1 and CDR2: MNHEY and SMNVEV (reference sequence). V was clipped by 4 bases and J by 7 bases, with 11 bases between them. The length of the CDR3 is 13 residues. CDR3 in DNA: TGTGCCAGCAGTTGGGGGCAGGGACAGCCCCAGCATTTT. Its translation is CASSWGQGQPQHF.

The CDR3 DNA follows: TGTGCCAGCAGCCCCGCCCTAGCGGGAGGCTACAATGAGCAGTTCTTC. Its translation: CASSPALAGGYNEQFF. The J gene is TRBJ2-1, the V gene TRBV7-8; the match to TRBD2 covers 11 bases. The germline gives CDR1 SGHVS, CDR2 FQNEAQ. CDR3 length equals 16 residues. V gave up 5 bases and J gave up 3 bases; unmatched junction bases: 6.

The chain uses TRBV28 and TRBJ1-2; unclear D gene. The V end lost 3 bases, the J end lost 0 bases, and 11 bases lay between the germline ends. The CDR3 totals 15 residues. Germline values: CDR1 MDHEN, CDR2 SYDVKM. The DNA for the CDR3 is TGTGCCAGCAGTTTGGCCGCCTCCTCTAACTATGGCTACACCTTC. Translated, it gives CASSLAASSNYGYTF.

The V call is TRBV7-2, the J call TRBJ2-7, with 8 nucleotides matching TRBD1. The CDR3 is 15 residues long. Germline V gene sequence: CDR1 SGHTA, CDR2 FQGNSA. V shed 3 bases, J shed 6 bases, and the junction held 10 bases outside the gene matches. CDR3 sequence reads: CASSLVWTGWIEQYF. CDR3 DNA: TGTGCCAGCAGCTTGGTATGGACAGGGTGGATCGAGCAGTACTTC.